The rows below give T cell receptor beta chains drawn from one sample of a study of patients and donors after allogeneic stem cell transplantation. MiXCR, run by TCRdb on the RT-PCR reads, gives a single entry per CDR3 protein. The profile shows about 87,000 distinct CDR3 sequences, about 5% of them singletons. Sample: blood, either unsorted or a sorted T cell fraction (not recorded which). The receptors come from a human donor who was either an allogeneic HSCT recipient or a stem cell or donor lymphocyte infusion donor (not recorded which). It is not recorded whose cells these are; they may come from a transplant donor. CDR3s include the opening cysteine and the closing phenylalanine or tryptophan. A D gene is named only where the DNA matches it firmly. Clone sizes are given selectively: once, few, many, or a class where the clone is expanded.

j_call,clone_size,cdr3_length,d_call,v_call,cdr3_aa,cdr3_nt
TRBJ2-7,many,14,-,TRBV18,CASSRAAQTYEQYF,TGTGCCAGCTCCCGGGCAGCCCAGACCTACGAGCAGTACTTC
TRBJ1-4,-,17,TRBD1,TRBV4-2,CASSQLQLGGMSEKLFF,TGTGCCAGCAGCCAACTACAGTTAGGGGGCATGAGTGAAAAACTGTTTTTT
TRBJ2-3,few,14,-,TRBV19,CASKRGTDPDTQYF,TGTGCCAGTAAACGGGGGACGGACCCGGATACGCAGTATTTT
TRBJ2-7,-,13,-,TRBV11-3,CASSPFDSYEQYF,TGTGCCAGCAGCCCTTTTGACTCCTACGAGCAGTACTTC
TRBJ1-1,many,15,-,TRBV7-3,CASSLSPTRGDEAFF,TGTGCCAGCAGCCTATCCCCCACCAGAGGGGATGAAGCTTTCTTT
TRBJ1-1,many,13,-,TRBV7-3,CASSLARNTEAFF,TGTGCCAGCAGCTTAGCTAGGAACACTGAAGCTTTCTTT
TRBJ1-1,many,14,TRBD1,TRBV6-1,CASTTTGGIGEAFF,TGTGCCAGCACTACAACAGGGGGCATAGGTGAAGCTTTCTTT
TRBJ1-6,many,15,-,TRBV7-2,CASSPSGARNSPLHF,TGTGCCAGCAGCCCTAGTGGGGCGCGGAATTCACCCCTCCACTTT
TRBJ1-4,many,13,TRBD1,TRBV12-3/TRBV12-4,CASRTTGVEKLFF,TGTGCCAGCAGAACCACAGGGGTTGAAAAACTGTTTTTT
TRBJ1-4,-,18,-,TRBV19,CASSQKGPRDAANGKLFF,TGTGCCAGTAGTCAAAAGGGGCCCCGGGATGCGGCAAATGGAAAACTGTTTTTT
TRBJ2-7,few,16,TRBD2,TRBV11-2,CASSSWWLAGDGEQYF,TGTGCCAGCAGCTCCTGGTGGCTAGCGGGCGACGGGGAGCAGTACTTC
TRBJ1-2,-,15,TRBD1,TRBV3-1,CASSRYTGTGLGYTF,TGTGCCAGCAGCCGTTATACCGGGACAGGGCTTGGCTACACCTTC
TRBJ2-1,many,15,TRBD2,TRBV7-2,CASRPSGNPYNEQFF,TGTGCCAGCAGGCCTAGCGGGAACCCCTACAATGAGCAGTTCTTC
TRBJ1-2,-,15,-,TRBV27,CASSSGPNGGYGYTF,TGTGCCAGCAGTTCCGGGCCCAACGGGGGCTATGGCTACACCTTC
TRBJ1-2,many,12,-,TRBV18,CASSLEDYGYTF,TGTGCCAGCTCACTAGAGGACTATGGCTACACCTTC
TRBJ1-5,many,16,-,TRBV20-1,CSARNGGSLSNQPQHF,TGCAGTGCTAGAAACGGAGGCTCCCTTAGCAATCAGCCCCAGCATTTT
TRBJ2-5,many,13,-,TRBV7-2,CASSPQYRETQYF,TGTGCCAGCAGCCCGCAATATCGGGAGACCCAGTACTTC
TRBJ2-4,many,16,-,TRBV6-1,CASTPLGLGTKNIQYF,TGTGCCAGCACCCCCTTGGGGCTGGGAACCAAAAACATTCAGTACTTC
TRBJ2-5,many,15,TRBD2,TRBV2,CASSEVSGVGETQYF,TGTGCCAGCAGTGAGGTTAGCGGGGTAGGAGAGACCCAGTACTTC
TRBJ2-1,-,15,TRBD2,TRBV4-2,CASSQAWEGSDEQFF,TGTGCCAGCAGCCAAGCATGGGAGGGTAGCGATGAGCAGTTCTTC
TRBJ2-7,medium-sized,13,-,TRBV5-1,CASSLGGTYEQYF,TGCGCCAGCAGCTTGGGGGGGACCTACGAGCAGTACTTC
TRBJ1-1,many,14,-,TRBV7-9,CASSLQGFYTEAFF,TGTGCCAGCAGCTTACAAGGATTCTACACTGAAGCTTTCTTT
TRBJ2-5,few,17,-,TRBV21-1,CASSKERAPEYQETQYF,TGTGCCAGCAGCAAAGAGCGGGCCCCAGAGTACCAAGAGACCCAGTACTTC
TRBJ1-1,many,19,-,TRBV4-2,CASSPRGVGLVGATTEAFF,TGTGCCAGCAGCCCTAGGGGGGTGGGTTTAGTGGGGGCGACCACTGAAGCTTTCTTT
TRBJ2-5,many,14,-,TRBV11-1,CASSIGGPGETQYF,TGTGCCAGCAGCATAGGAGGGCCAGGGGAGACCCAGTACTTC
TRBJ2-5,-,14,-,TRBV28,CASSSGTQQETQYF,TGTGCCAGCAGTTCCGGGACACAGCAAGAGACCCAGTACTTC